What follows is one T cell receptor beta chain and its context. The antigen remains unidentified. The repertoire was sequenced with immunoSEQ multiplex PCR; TCRdb's copy has only in-frame clones and lacks some. The sample shows nearly 7,500 clones, 85% to 95% of them seen only once. CDR3 length equals 11 residues. The germline CDR1 and CDR2 sequences are SGHTA and FQGNSA. V gave up 3 bases and J gave up 9 bases, with 6 bases separating them. The sample belongs to a study of lymphopenia after photon versus proton radiotherapy. Study outcomes and limitations: Proton therapy kept repertoires fairly stable, unlike photons, which gained effector/memory cells. Only patients who died were analyzed for survival; proton advantage is unproven.

The sample consisted of peripheral blood, taken from a patient treated with photon-based radiotherapy. V is TRBV7-2 and J is TRBJ2-1; the D gene is possibly TRBD2 (6 bases). This sequence was found in a woman aged 45-65 years with cholangiocarcinoma. The CDR3 bases are TGTGCCAGCAGCTTGGGGGGTGAGCAGTTCTTC. It is translated as CASSLGGEQFF. Full variable domain (outside the CDR3, taken from reference TRBV7-2 and TRBJ2-1): GAGVSQSPSNKVTEKGKDVELRCDPISGHTALYWYRQSLGQGLEFLIYFQGNSAPDKSGLPSDRFSAERTGGSVSTLTIQRTQQEDSAVYLCASSLGGEQFFGPGTRLTVL.